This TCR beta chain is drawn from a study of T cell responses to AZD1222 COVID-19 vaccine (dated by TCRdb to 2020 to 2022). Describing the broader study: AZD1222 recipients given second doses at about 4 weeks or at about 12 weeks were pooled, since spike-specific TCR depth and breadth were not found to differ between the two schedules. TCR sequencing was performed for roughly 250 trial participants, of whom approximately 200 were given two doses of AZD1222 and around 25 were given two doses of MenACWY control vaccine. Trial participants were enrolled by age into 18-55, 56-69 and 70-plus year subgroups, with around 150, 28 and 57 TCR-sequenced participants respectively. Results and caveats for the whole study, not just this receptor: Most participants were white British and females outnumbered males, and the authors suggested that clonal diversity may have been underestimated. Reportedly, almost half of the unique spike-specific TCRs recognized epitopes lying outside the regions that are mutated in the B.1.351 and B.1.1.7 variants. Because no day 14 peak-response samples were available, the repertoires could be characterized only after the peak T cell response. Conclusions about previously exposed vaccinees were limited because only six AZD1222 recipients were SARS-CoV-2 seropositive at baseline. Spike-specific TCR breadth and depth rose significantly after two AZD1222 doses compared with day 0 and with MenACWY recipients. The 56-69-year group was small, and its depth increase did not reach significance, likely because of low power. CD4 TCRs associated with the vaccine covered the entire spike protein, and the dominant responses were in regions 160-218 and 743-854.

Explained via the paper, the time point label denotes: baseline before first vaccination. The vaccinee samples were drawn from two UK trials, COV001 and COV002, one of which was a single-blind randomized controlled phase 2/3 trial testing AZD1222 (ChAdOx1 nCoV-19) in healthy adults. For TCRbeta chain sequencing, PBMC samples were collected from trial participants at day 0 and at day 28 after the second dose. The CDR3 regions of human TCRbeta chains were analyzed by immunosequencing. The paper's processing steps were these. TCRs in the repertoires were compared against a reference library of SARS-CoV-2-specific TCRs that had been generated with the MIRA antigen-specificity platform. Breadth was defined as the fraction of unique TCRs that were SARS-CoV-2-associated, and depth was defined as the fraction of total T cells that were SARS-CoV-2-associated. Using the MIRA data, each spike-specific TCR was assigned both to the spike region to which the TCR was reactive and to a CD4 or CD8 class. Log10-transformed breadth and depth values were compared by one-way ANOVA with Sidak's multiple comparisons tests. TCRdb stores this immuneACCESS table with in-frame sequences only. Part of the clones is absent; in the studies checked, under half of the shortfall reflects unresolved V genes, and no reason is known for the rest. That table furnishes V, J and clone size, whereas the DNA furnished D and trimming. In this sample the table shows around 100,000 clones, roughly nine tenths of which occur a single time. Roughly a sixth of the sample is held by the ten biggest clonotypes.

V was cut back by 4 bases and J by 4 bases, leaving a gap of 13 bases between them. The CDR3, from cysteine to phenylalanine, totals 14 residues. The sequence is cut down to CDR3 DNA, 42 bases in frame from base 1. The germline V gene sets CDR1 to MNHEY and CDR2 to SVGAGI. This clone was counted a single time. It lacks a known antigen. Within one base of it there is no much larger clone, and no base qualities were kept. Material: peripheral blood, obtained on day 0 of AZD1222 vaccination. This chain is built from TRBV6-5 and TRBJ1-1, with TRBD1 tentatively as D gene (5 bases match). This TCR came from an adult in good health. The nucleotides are TGTGCCAGCAGTTTAGCAGGGATTGGCACTGAAGCTTTCTTT. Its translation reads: CASSLAGIGTEAFF.